Shown below are 20 T cell receptor beta chains from a single sample sequenced in a study of T cells in Graves' hyperthyroidism and ophthalmopathy. Amplification targeted TCR beta CDR3 regions from RNA transcripts. An initial round of RT-PCR targeting the TCR CDR3 relied on the HTBI primer set. TCRdb reprocessed the multiplex PCR reads with MiXCR, giving one entry per CDR3 protein. This table holds about 560,000 distinct CDR3 sequences, over 15% found once. The sample taken for sequencing was blood. Every receptor here comes from a woman between 18 and 30 years old with Graves' hyperthyroidism.

In its sample, this clonotype was seen many times. This chain links TRBV12-3 or TRBV12-4 with TRBJ1-2; D is undetermined. CDR3 size: 13 residues. V gave up 7 bases and J gave up 2 bases, with 11 bases separating them. The CDR3 bases are TGTGCCAGCATGCTCGACGGGAACTATGGCTACACCTTC. Translating gives CASMLDGNYGYTF.

The chain employs TRBV29-1 and TRBJ1-1; perhaps TRBD1 as D (6 bases). Deletions cut 1 base from V and 1 base from J, with 19 bases between. This CDR3 contains 17 residues. Germline V gives CDR1 SQVTM, CDR2 ANQGSEA. This chain's CDR3 is CSVEVRGLGFTNTEAFF. Written as DNA, the CDR3 is TGCAGCGTTGAAGTTAGGGGGTTGGGATTTACGAACACTGAAGCTTTCTTT.

The rearrangement links TRBV29-1 to TRBJ1-3, with TRBD1 matching 9 bases. The CDR3 loop spans 14 amino acids. Germline trimming cut 6 bases from V and 4 bases from J; bases unmatched to any gene: 7. Germline CDR1 is SQVTM and CDR2 is ANQGSEA. The CDR3 spells CSVATGGSGNTIYF. CDR3 nucleotide sequence: TGCAGCGTAGCCACAGGGGGCTCCGGAAACACCATATATTTT.

This clonotype was counted at least ten times. The chain uses TRBV30 and TRBJ1-5, with 8 bases identical to TRBD1. V trimming: 3 bases; J trimming: 8 bases; junction bases outside the gene matches: 6. The CDR3 totals 13 residues. Germline CDR1 is GTSNPN and CDR2 is SVGIG (reference sequence). CDR3 residues: CAWSGSGGKPQHF. In DNA form, the CDR3 reads TGTGCCTGGAGCGGGTCAGGGGGCAAGCCCCAGCATTTT.

This clonotype showed up just a few times. A much larger clone lies one base from this, so it may be a read error. The CDR3 here is CTSSLGDNSNQPQHF. In DNA form, the CDR3 reads TGTACCAGCAGCTTGGGGGACAATAGCAATCAGCCCCAGCATTTT. V and J are TRBV7-9 and TRBJ1-5; weak D call: TRBD1 (6 bases). The CDR3 extends over 15 amino acids. CDR1 and CDR2 (germline): SEHNR, FQNEAQ (reference sequence).

This clonotype was counted at least ten times. The J gene is TRBJ1-6, the V gene TRBV2, with D possibly matching TRBD1 (6 bases). The CDR3 is 14 residues long. V dropped 6 bases and J dropped 9 bases, with 15 bases sitting between them. CDR1 and CDR2 from the germline V gene are SNHLY and FYNNEI. This CDR3 reads CASRGETGVSPLHF. The CDR3 DNA follows: TGTGCCAGCAGAGGGGAGACAGGCGTTTCACCCCTCCACTTT.

DNA of the CDR3: TGTGCCAGCACCCAGAGGGGCAGGGGTTGGTACAATGAGCAGTTCTTC. Protein product: CASTQRGRGWYNEQFF. The V and J genes are TRBV5-8 and TRBJ2-1, with D perhaps matching TRBD1 (6 bases). This CDR3 has 16 amino acids. Germline loops: CDR1 SGHTS, CDR2 YDEGEE. V lost 6 bases to trimming and J lost 4 bases, with 20 bases between them.

The J gene is TRBJ2-1, the V gene TRBV7-9; D is perhaps TRBD1 (5 bases). Germline CDR1 and CDR2: SEHNR and FQNEAQ (reference sequence). The CDR3 totals 16 residues. The ends were cut back, 3 bases at V and 0 bases at J, with 12 bases in the middle. The CDR3 reads CASSFGHRSSYNEQFF. CDR3 nucleotides: TGTGCCAGCAGCTTCGGGCACAGGAGCTCCTACAATGAGCAGTTCTTC.

This rearrangement joins TRBV20-1 to TRBJ2-7, with TRBD2 matching 8 bases. The CDR3 length is 15 residues. With V trimmed by 7 bases and J by 0 bases, 11 bases remained unmatched. The V gene's germline CDR1 is DFQATT and CDR2 SNEGSKA (reference sequence). The CDR3 nucleotides read TGCAGTGGTCAGAAGGCACTAGCGGCCTCCTACGAGCAGTACTTC. Its translation is CSGQKALAASYEQYF.

This clonotype showed up many times. The CDR3, as DNA: TGTGCCAGCAGCTTAACTTTGCGGGGGGTTCTAGGGGCCAAAAACATTCAGTACTTC. It encodes CASSLTLRGVLGAKNIQYF. The V and J genes are TRBV11-3 and TRBJ2-4, with 8 bases aligning to TRBD2. The CDR3 runs 19 residues. With 2 bases clipped from V and 1 base from J, the junction kept 13 bases outside the gene matches. Germline CDR1 SGHNT, CDR2 YENEEA.

The rearrangement uses TRBV27 and TRBJ2-2, with 8 bases aligning to TRBD2. The CDR3 spans 15 residues. The germline V gene encodes CDR1 MNHEY and CDR2 SMNVEV (reference sequence). V was pared by 8 bases and J by 7 bases, with 12 bases of the junction left unmatched. The CDR3 protein is CASPHAGGRGGELFF. CDR3 DNA sequence: TGTGCCAGCCCTCACGCGGGGGGAAGGGGCGGGGAGCTGTTTTTT.

This clonotype has at least ten counts. The V gene is TRBV11-2, the J gene TRBJ2-2; D may be TRBD1 (6 bases). Germline V gene data show CDR1 as SGHAT and CDR2 as FQNNGV. The CDR3 has 16 residues. V was shortened by 1 base and J by 6 bases, with 15 bases between the two germline ends. The CDR3 loop reads CASSLAVQGKAGELFF. The CDR3 nucleotides are TGTGCCAGCAGCTTAGCGGTACAGGGTAAGGCCGGGGAGCTGTTTTTT.

This clonotype turned up a few times. The chain is built from TRBV30 and TRBJ2-5, with a possible D match to TRBD2 (5 bases). CDR1 GTSNPN and CDR2 SVGIG come from the germline V gene (reference sequence). V lost 4 bases and J 4 bases, leaving 13 bases between the germline ends. This CDR3 spans 13 amino acids. CDR3 protein: CAWTPSRGETQYF. DNA for the CDR3: TGTGCCTGGACGCCGTCCCGGGGAGAGACCCAGTACTTC. The full variable domain, with the rest looked up from reference TRBV30 and TRBJ2-5, is SQTIHQWPATLVQPVGSPLSLECTVEGTSNPNLYWYRQAAGRGLQLLFYSVGIGQISSEVPQNLSASRPQDRQFILSSKKLLLSDSGFYLCAWTPSRGETQYFGPGTRLLVL.

This clonotype was seen ten or more times. The rearrangement links TRBV2 to TRBJ1-2; possible D gene TRBD1, 5 bases. CDR3 size: 15 residues. The germline V gene encodes CDR1 SNHLY and CDR2 FYNNEI. Trimming took 0 bases from V and 5 from J, leaving 13 bases between them. This chain's CDR3 is CASSEAGGYGYGYTF. The CDR3 nucleotides read TGTGCCAGCAGTGAAGCGGGGGGGTATGGGTATGGCTACACCTTC. Full variable domain (outside the CDR3, taken from reference TRBV2 and TRBJ1-2): EPEVTQTPSHQVTQMGQEVILRCVPISNHLYFYWYRQILGQKVEFLVSFYNNEISEKSEIFDDQFSVERPDGSNFTLKIRSTKLEDSAMYFCASSEAGGYGYGYTFGSGTRLTVV.

In regard to this clonotype: This could be a read error, since a much larger clone is one nucleotide away. The J gene is TRBJ1-4, the V gene TRBV7-9, with D hard to call. There are 17 residues in the CDR3. Germline V gene sequence: CDR1 SEHNR, CDR2 FQNEAQ (reference sequence). V lost 5 bases and J lost 0, with 16 bases in between. DNA for the CDR3: TGTGCCAGCAGCCGGCGAGTACTGGGTGCAACTAATGAAAAACTGTTTTTT. Its protein is CASSRRVLGATNEKLFF.

In this sample, this clonotype turned up many times. The rearrangement uses TRBV29-1 and TRBJ2-6, with D uncertain. CDR1 is SQVTM and CDR2 is ANQGSEA in the germline V gene. This CDR3 is built from 14 residues. V was clipped by 1 base and J by 3 bases, with 7 bases between them. The CDR3, as DNA: TGCAGCGTTGAAGGCCTAGGTGGGGCCAACGTCCTGACTTTC. This translates into CSVEGLGGANVLTF.

This clonotype was counted ten times or more. CDR3 in DNA: TGCAGCGTCGGGAATCTAGAGACCCAGTACTTC. It encodes CSVGNLETQYF. The chain links TRBV29-1 to TRBJ2-5; D possibly corresponds to TRBD2 (5 bases). In germline, CDR1 is SQVTM, CDR2 ANQGSEA. This CDR3 contains 11 residues. With 6 bases removed from V and 4 bases from J, the gap between germline ends came to 9 bases.

The chain carries TRBV6-2 or TRBV6-3 and TRBJ2-5; 7 positions agree with TRBD1. The CDR3 sequence is 14 residues long. Germline CDR1 is MNHEY and CDR2 is SVGEGT. Unmatched junction bases numbered 8, after V lost 8 bases and J lost 2 bases. Here the CDR3 reads CASWFGTAQETQYF. As DNA, the CDR3 is TGTGCCAGCTGGTTCGGGACAGCACAAGAGACCCAGTACTTC.

In its sample, this clonotype was seen a few times. The CDR3 loop reads CASSDSPHRGQETQYF. The CDR3 DNA reads TGCGCCAGCAGTGATTCGCCTCATAGAGGGCAAGAGACCCAGTACTTC. The chain recombines TRBV10-1 with TRBJ2-5, with D possibly TRBD2 on 5 matching bases. The germline V and J ends were trimmed by 3 bases and 2 bases, with 16 bases remaining between them. The CDR3 length is 16 residues. CDR1 WNHNN and CDR2 SYGVQD come from the germline V gene (reference sequence).

The chain couples TRBV19 to TRBJ2-1; 7 positions agree with TRBD2. V shed 7 bases and J 10 bases; nucleotides not matched to a gene: 10. Germline V gene lookup returns CDR1 LNHDA and CDR2 SQIVND (reference sequence). CDR3 length: 13 residues. The CDR3 here is CASISGREGEQFF. CDR3 DNA sequence: TGTGCCAGTATCTCGGGGAGGGAAGGGGAGCAGTTCTTC.